Each of the 2 T cell receptor beta chains below was sequenced from the same sample in a study of CD8+ T cells in alopecia areata. Extracted from the samples, RNA was reverse transcribed into cDNA to serve as the sequencing template. Repertoires were generated with immunoSEQ multiplex PCR, while TCRdb's copy carries only in-frame clones and drops some. The sample shows about 140,000 clones, 85% to 90% of them seen only once. The treatment: oral pan-JAK inhibitor, 5-10 mg twice daily. Sequencing was performed on CD8+ T cells sorted from blood, taken at week 4, from a patient treated with tofacitinib. The receptors come from a human donor with alopecia areata.

CDR3 nucleotides: TGTGCCAGCAGCCCCTTTTCCTTTGACGAGCAGTACTTC. Amino acid sequence: CASSPFSFDEQYF. The chain has TRBV5-6 and TRBJ2-7, with D unresolved. This CDR3 spans 13 amino acids. Germline lookup yields CDR1 SGHDT and CDR2 YYEEEE. Trimming removed 4 bases from V and 5 bases from J, with 13 bases in between.

The chain recombines TRBV27 with TRBJ2-7, with D unresolved. This CDR3 contains 14 residues. Looked up from germline, CDR1 is MNHEY and CDR2 is SMNVEV (reference sequence). V was shortened by 2 bases and J by 4 bases, with 12 bases between the two germline ends. The DNA of the CDR3 is TGTGCCAGCAGTTTACCAGATTCGAGATACGAGCAGTACTTC. Translation: CASSLPDSRYEQYF.